Presented here are 27 T cell receptor beta chains from one specimen sequenced in a study of blood T cell repertoires in COVID-19. TCRdb keeps only in-frame clones here, not all; method: immunoSEQ multiplex PCR. The data show about 200,000 clones, with roughly 90% seen just once and under 2% held by the top ten. Material: peripheral blood. These receptors were collected from a man between 18 and 29 years old with active or convalescent COVID-19.

V is TRBV6-5 and J is TRBJ1-1; D perhaps matches TRBD1 (5 bases). The CDR3 contains 14 residues. The V gene lost 6 bases and the J gene lost 6 bases, with 17 bases spanning the gap. Per the germline V gene, CDR1 is MNHEY and CDR2 is SVGAGI. The CDR3 protein is CASRDSGRQAEAFF. The CDR3 coding sequence is TGTGCCAGCAGGGATTCAGGGAGGCAGGCTGAAGCTTTCTTT.

V and J are TRBV7-9 and TRBJ1-3, with a weak D call TRBD1 (6 bases). The V and J ends lost 6 bases and 0 bases respectively, with 12 bases between them. The CDR3 consists of 15 residues. CDR1 is SEHNR and CDR2 is FQNEAQ in the germline V gene (reference sequence). CDR3 nucleotides: TGTGCCAGCAGACCCACAGGGAGCTCTGGAAACACCATATATTTT. This translates into CASRPTGSSGNTIYF. Combining the CDR3 with reference TRBV7-9 and TRBJ1-3 gives the whole variable domain DTGVSQNPRHKITKRGQNVTFRCDPISEHNRLYWYRQTLGQGPEFLTYFQNEAQLEKSRLLSDRFSAERPKGSFSTLEIQRTEQGDSAMYLCASRPTGSSGNTIYFGEGSWLTVV.

The chain couples TRBV27 to TRBJ1-1; 7 bases are a match to TRBD1. Germline CDR1 and CDR2: MNHEY and SMNVEV (reference sequence). The CDR3 totals 15 residues. With 1 base clipped from V and 3 bases from J, the junction kept 5 bases outside the gene matches. The CDR3 protein is CASSLYRGRDTEAFF. In DNA form, the CDR3 reads TGTGCCAGCAGTTTATACAGGGGTCGGGACACTGAAGCTTTCTTT.

The V call is TRBV7-9, the J call TRBJ1-6; 7 bases are a match to TRBD1. Unmatched junction bases numbered 7, after V lost 6 bases and J lost 5 bases. The CDR3 runs 15 residues. The germline gives CDR1 SEHNR, CDR2 FQNEAQ (reference sequence). CDR3 in DNA: TGTGCCAGCAGGGATCCTGGGACAGATAATTCACCCCTCCACTTT. Amino acid sequence: CASRDPGTDNSPLHF.

This chain connects TRBV7-2 to TRBJ2-5; 8 bases line up with TRBD1. From germline, CDR1 is SGHTA and CDR2 FQGNSA. V lost 5 bases, J lost 3 bases, and 5 bases stayed unmatched. The CDR3 loop spans 14 amino acids. The CDR3 coding sequence is TGTGCCAGCAGCCCCGGGACAGGCGAAGAGACCCAGTACTTC. Its protein product is CASSPGTGEETQYF.

This clone was seen a few times. This chain links TRBV7-2 with TRBJ1-5; D unresolved. The CDR3 is made up of 13 amino acids. Germline V gene data show CDR1 as SGHTA and CDR2 as FQGNSA. V lost 2 bases and J 6 bases, leaving 8 bases between the germline ends. The CDR3 region has the DNA TGTGCCAGCAGCTTACAGGCCGGTCAGCCCCAGCATTTT. Translated, it gives CASSLQAGQPQHF.

This chain uses TRBV24-1 with TRBJ1-1; D might be TRBD1 (5 bases). Germline V lookup: CDR1 KGHDR, CDR2 SFDVKD. The CDR3 length is 13 residues. Trimming cost V 4 bases and J 5 bases, with 10 bases left between them. CDR3 nucleotide sequence: TGTGCCACCAGTGACCGGGGGTGGACTGAAGCTTTCTTT. This sequence encodes CATSDRGWTEAFF.

V and J are TRBV14 and TRBJ2-5; D is undetermined. CDR3 length: 15 amino acids. Per the germline V gene, CDR1 is SGHDN and CDR2 is FVKESK. Trimming took off 3 bases at V and 5 bases at J, with 16 bases between the two ends. CDR3 bases: TGTGCCAGCAGCCAGAGGCTCGTCTTTGGGGAGACCCAGTACTTC. It translates to CASSQRLVFGETQYF.

Worth noting for this clone: Other nucleotide sequences from this sample produce the same CDR3. The chain combines TRBV6-5 with TRBJ1-2; perhaps TRBD1 as D (5 bases). The CDR3 covers 13 residues. The germline gives CDR1 MNHEY, CDR2 SVGAGI. V lost 6 bases and J 2 bases, leaving 10 bases between the germline ends. The CDR3 sequence is CASSTDRNYGYTF. The DNA for the CDR3 is TGTGCCAGCAGCACCGACAGAAACTATGGCTACACCTTC.

The J gene is TRBJ1-1, the V gene TRBV7-8; weak D call: TRBD1 (5 bases). The CDR3 is 16 amino acids. V gave up 2 bases and J gave up 2 bases, with 15 bases separating them. The germline CDR1 and CDR2 sequences are SGHVS and FQNEAQ. This chain's CDR3 is CASSLFQGTLNTEAFF. Here the CDR3 DNA reads TGTGCCAGCAGCTTATTCCAGGGCACTTTAAACACTGAAGCTTTCTTT.

V gene TRBV6-2 or TRBV6-3 combines with J gene TRBJ2-2, with D tentatively TRBD1 (6 bases). The germline V and J ends were trimmed by 0 bases and 0 bases, with 11 bases remaining between them. This CDR3 is 17 amino acids long. Germline CDR1 is MNHEY and CDR2 is SVGEGT. CDR3 in amino acids: CASSYSTDRTNTGELFF. CDR3 DNA: TGTGCCAGCAGTTACTCGACCGACAGGACGAACACCGGGGAGCTGTTTTTT.

V usage is TRBV3-1 (or the pseudogene TRBV3-2) and J usage is TRBJ2-7, with TRBD2 identical over 7 bases. This CDR3 spans 14 amino acids. Germline CDR1 and CDR2: LGHDT and YNNKEL (reference sequence). V trimming: 8 bases; J trimming: 4 bases; junction bases outside the gene matches: 11. CDR3 sequence reads: CASAKQAGGYEQYF. The CDR3 nucleotides are TGTGCCAGCGCCAAGCAAGCCGGGGGGTACGAGCAGTACTTC.

V gene TRBV6-5 combines with J gene TRBJ2-7; 8 positions agree with TRBD2. CDR3 length: 13 amino acids. Germline trimming cut 11 bases from V and 4 bases from J; bases unmatched to any gene: 10. Germline V gives CDR1 MNHEY, CDR2 SVGAGI. CDR3 loop: CAWGKAGVYEQYF. CDR3 coding DNA: TGTGCCTGGGGAAAAGCGGGAGTATACGAGCAGTACTTC.

V gene TRBV7-2 combines with J gene TRBJ1-2, with 9 bases identical to TRBD1. This CDR3 spans 14 amino acids. The germline CDR1 and CDR2 sequences are SGHTA and FQGNSA. Germline trimming cut 3 bases from V and 2 bases from J; bases unmatched to any gene: 1. The CDR3, as DNA: TGTGCCAGCAGCTTCGGACAGGGGAACTATGGCTACACCTTC. Translating gives CASSFGQGNYGYTF.

This clone occurred once. The J gene is TRBJ2-4, the V gene TRBV7-6, with TRBD2 matching over 12 bases. The V segment lost 2 bases and the J segment 8 bases; nucleotides outside the gene matches: 4. Per the germline V gene, CDR1 is SGHVS and CDR2 is FNYEAQ. The CDR3 runs to 15 residues. In DNA, the CDR3 is TGTGCCAGCAGCTTACTAGCGGGAGGGCCACACATTCAGTACTTC. Protein sequence: CASSLLAGGPHIQYF.

The chain is built from TRBV29-1 and TRBJ2-3, with 7 bases identical to TRBD1. This CDR3 comprises 13 residues. Germline V gene sequence: CDR1 SQVTM, CDR2 ANQGSEA. V was clipped by 7 bases and J by 2 bases; unmatched bases: 6. CDR3 nucleotides: TGCAGCGATCCGGGACAGTACACAGATACGCAGTATTTT. This codes for CSDPGQYTDTQYF.

The chain combines TRBV19 with TRBJ2-3; 7 nucleotides match TRBD2. Germline-derived CDR1 and CDR2 are LNHDA and SQIVND (reference sequence). After removal of 4 bases from V and 1 base from J, the junction contained 8 bases not matched to a gene. There are 16 residues in the CDR3. CDR3 coding DNA: TGTGCCAGTAGTACCATCGGGGCGGGAGGCACAGATACGCAGTATTTT. Amino acid sequence: CASSTIGAGGTDTQYF.

The rearrangement links TRBV5-4 to TRBJ2-3; TRBD1 might be the D (7 bases). The CDR3 length is 16 residues. Germline V gives CDR1 SGHNT, CDR2 YYREEE (reference sequence). The V end lost 4 bases, the J end lost 4 bases, and 19 bases lay between the germline ends. CDR3 amino acids: CASSDETAGQSDTQYF. DNA of the CDR3: TGTGCCAGCAGCGACGAGACCGCGGGACAGTCAGATACGCAGTATTTT.

This chain connects TRBV3-1 (or the pseudogene TRBV3-2) to TRBJ1-1; tentative D call: TRBD1 (5 bases). Looked up from germline, CDR1 is LGHDT and CDR2 is YNNKEL (reference sequence). The CDR3 loop spans 14 amino acids. V dropped 4 bases and J dropped 4 bases, with 13 bases sitting between them. The CDR3, as DNA: TGTGCCAGCAGCCTACCCAGGGAGGGCACTGAAGCTTTCTTT. Its translation: CASSLPREGTEAFF.

The chain recombines TRBV29-1 with TRBJ1-2; TRBD1 might be the D (6 bases). V was trimmed by 4 bases and J by 4 bases, leaving 16 bases between them. Germline CDR1 and CDR2: SQVTM and ANQGSEA. The CDR3 covers 14 residues. The CDR3 DNA sequence: TGCAGCGTTGTTGTGGTTGGACAGTTCTATGGCTACACCTTC. Its translation: CSVVVVGQFYGYTF. The complete variable domain, with remaining parts taken from reference TRBV29-1 and TRBJ1-2, reads SAVISQKPSRDICQRGTSLTIQCQVDSQVTMMFWYRQQPGQSLTLIATANQGSEATYESGFVIDKFPISRPNLTFSTLTVSNMSPEDSSIYLCSVVVVGQFYGYTFGSGTRLTVV.

The chain joins TRBV6-5 to TRBJ2-3, with 7 nucleotides matching TRBD2. CDR1 MNHEY and CDR2 SVGAGI come from the germline V gene. The CDR3 covers 16 residues. Germline trimming cut 2 bases from V and 2 bases from J; bases unmatched to any gene: 7. CDR3 DNA sequence: TGTGCCAGCAGTTACAATAGCGGGCGGCTCACAGATACGCAGTATTTT. Amino acids: CASSYNSGRLTDTQYF.

The rearrangement joins TRBV7-6 to TRBJ2-7, with 15 positions matching TRBD2. In germline, CDR1 is SGHVS, CDR2 FNYEAQ. The CDR3 runs to 16 residues. J lost 7 bases, V lost 5 bases, and 9 bases had no gene match. The CDR3 region has the DNA TGTGCCAGCAGCCCGGGACTAGCGGGGGGCCTCCTTGAGCAGTACTTC. Protein sequence: CASSPGLAGGLLEQYF.

This chain uses TRBV7-2 with TRBJ2-1, with 10 bases lining up with TRBD2. Germline V gene data show CDR1 as SGHTA and CDR2 as FQGNSA. Losses at the gene ends were 1 base for V and 8 bases for J; bases not matched to a gene: 14. This CDR3 has 18 residues. The DNA of the CDR3 is TGTGCCAGCAGCTTAGGGGTTGTAGTGTCTAGCGGGAGACATGAGCAGTTCTTC. Its protein is CASSLGVVVSSGRHEQFF.

This clone occurred once. CDR3 sequence (DNA): TGTGCCAGCAAGGCAGGGAATTACGAGCAGTACTTC. Translation: CASKAGNYEQYF. The V call is TRBV3-1 (or the pseudogene TRBV3-2), the J call TRBJ2-7; D perhaps matches TRBD1 (5 bases). Per germline, CDR1 LGHDT and CDR2 YNNKEL (reference sequence). The CDR3 loop spans 12 amino acids. V lost 7 bases and J 4 bases, leaving 11 bases between the germline ends.

The chain carries TRBV11-2 and TRBJ2-3; 7 bases map to TRBD2. Germline V gene sequence: CDR1 SGHAT, CDR2 FQNNGV. V lost 7 bases, J lost 0 bases, and 7 bases stayed unmatched. The CDR3 has 15 residues. This chain's CDR3 is CASTSPGGSTDTQYF. Here the CDR3 DNA reads TGTGCCAGCACCTCACCGGGGGGAAGCACAGATACGCAGTATTTT.

This clone showed up just a few times. The chain carries TRBV7-6 and TRBJ1-2; a possible D gene is TRBD1 (5 bases). Trimming took off 5 bases at V and 6 bases at J, with 19 bases between the two ends. CDR1 and CDR2 (germline): SGHVS, FNYEAQ. The length of the CDR3 is 15 residues. This chain's CDR3 is CASSAQPGWGNGYTF. For the CDR3, the DNA is TGTGCCAGCAGCGCGCAACCCGGGTGGGGCAATGGCTACACCTTC.

The chain combines TRBV18 with TRBJ2-7; 9 bases align to TRBD2. The germline V gene has CDR1 KGHSH and CDR2 LQKENI. The CDR3 contains 16 residues. Unmatched junction bases numbered 8, after V lost 3 bases and J lost 2 bases. The CDR3 loop reads CASSPGLAGATYEQYF. In DNA, the CDR3 is TGTGCCAGCTCACCGGGGTTAGCGGGGGCCACCTACGAGCAGTACTTC. Looking up the rest from reference TRBV18 and TRBJ2-7 gives the full variable domain: NAGVMQNPRHLVRRRGQEARLRCSPMKGHSHVYWYRQLPEEGLKFMVYLQKENIIDESGMPKERFSAEFPKEGPSILRIQQVVRGDSAAYFCASSPGLAGATYEQYFGPGTRLTVT.